Listed below are T cell receptor beta chains from one sample, sequenced in a study of T cells after yellow fever vaccination. TCRdb analysed the 5' RACE reads with MiXCR anew, one entry per CDR3 protein. Found here are around 610,000 distinct CDR3 sequences, approximately 13% of them singletons; the top ten hold 11% to 15%. Sample: PBMCs, taken on the day of the yellow fever booster vaccination. These receptors were obtained from a man aged 30-40 years who received the YFV17D yellow fever vaccine. Each CDR3 is given with its conserved first and last residue. The D gene is left open where the match is weak. Rows may omit the clone size; those that give it use once, few, many or a size class.

V gene	D gene	clone size	J gene	CDR3 protein	CDR3 DNA
TRBV6-1	.	few	TRBJ2-3	CASLLRTSLTDTQYF	TGTGCCAGCCTTCTACGGACGAGTCTCACAGATACGCAGTATTTT
TRBV20-1	.	many	TRBJ2-5	CSAQTVIGDYQETQYF	TGCAGTGCTCAAACGGTAATCGGGGACTACCAAGAGACCCAGTACTTC
TRBV12-3/TRBV12-4	.	few	TRBJ2-7	CASRSSPDEYEQYF	TGTGCCAGCAGATCCTCGCCGGACGAGTACGAGCAGTACTTC
TRBV5-1	.	.	TRBJ1-5	CASSLDGAVYQPQHF	TGCGCCAGCAGCTTGGACGGGGCAGTTTATCAGCCCCAGCATTTT
TRBV9	.	.	TRBJ2-7	CATHPSYEQYF	TGTGCCACCCATCCCTCCTACGAGCAGTACTTC
TRBV10-3	TRBD2	few	TRBJ2-3	CAIREGLADTDTQYF	TGTGCCATCAGAGAGGGACTAGCGGATACAGATACGCAGTATTTT
TRBV28	.	many	TRBJ2-4	CASGVDRNIQYF	TGTGCCAGCGGTGTGGACAGAAACATTCAGTACTTC
TRBV30	TRBD1	.	TRBJ2-2	CAWSDQGAGELFF	TGTGCCTGGAGTGACCAGGGGGCCGGGGAGCTGTTTTTT
TRBV9	.	.	TRBJ1-5	CASSGGNGQPQHF	TGTGCCAGCAGCGGAGGGAACGGACAGCCCCAGCATTTT
TRBV12-3/TRBV12-4	TRBD1	.	TRBJ1-5	CASTNGQGGSGNQPQHF	TGTGCCAGCACTAATGGACAGGGCGGTAGCGGCAATCAGCCCCAGCATTTT
TRBV11-2	TRBD2	many	TRBJ2-4	CASSYPGGHIQYF	TGTGCCAGCAGCTACCCGGGGGGGCACATTCAGTACTTC
TRBV7-2	.	many	TRBJ2-7	CASSHASDEQYF	TGTGCCAGCAGTCACGCCTCTGACGAGCAGTACTTC
TRBV29-1	.	.	TRBJ1-2	CSHRKDPYYGYTF	TGCAGCCACAGGAAAGACCCCTACTATGGCTACACCTTC
TRBV27	.	many	TRBJ2-5	CASSSGVVGQETQYF	TGTGCCAGCAGTTCCGGGGTCGTCGGCCAAGAGACCCAGTACTTC
TRBV7-2	.	few	TRBJ1-1	CASSGWTRNTEAFF	TGTGCCAGCAGCGGATGGACAAGGAACACTGAAGCTTTCTTT
TRBV23-1	TRBD1	.	TRBJ2-7	CASSQMGCRDSFLNEQYF	TGCGCCAGCAGTCAAATGGGGTGCAGGGACAGCTTTCTTAACGAGCAGTACTTC
TRBV7-2	.	.	TRBJ2-2	CASSFELLNTGELFF	TGTGCCAGCAGCTTTGAACTACTTAACACCGGGGAGCTGTTTTTT
TRBV21-1	.	few	TRBJ2-1	CASSHIAGSSYNEQFF	TGTGCCAGCAGCCACATTGCGGGAAGCTCCTACAATGAGCAGTTCTTC
TRBV6-2/TRBV6-3	TRBD2	many	TRBJ2-7	CASSYGAGGTYEQYF	TGTGCCAGCAGTTACGGTGCGGGAGGGACCTACGAGCAGTACTTC
TRBV20-1	.	.	TRBJ2-1	CSARGLLLYPNEQFF	TGCAGTGCTAGAGGGTTACTGTTATACCCCAACGAGCAGTTCTTC
TRBV9	.	.	TRBJ2-1	CASSVEARGSYNEQFF	TGTGCCAGCAGCGTCGAGGCTAGAGGCTCCTACAATGAGCAGTTCTTC
TRBV5-1	.	many	TRBJ2-1	CASSLERGEQFF	TGCGCCAGCAGCTTGGAAAGGGGTGAGCAGTTCTTC
TRBV12-3/TRBV12-4	.	.	TRBJ1-3	CASIWGLEAGNTIYF	TGTGCCAGCATATGGGGGTTGGAAGCTGGAAACACCATATATTTT
TRBV12-3/TRBV12-4	.	.	TRBJ1-4	CASTPGAEDEKLFF	TGTGCCAGCACCCCCGGGGCAGAGGATGAAAAACTGTTTTTT
TRBV7-2	TRBD2	.	TRBJ2-7	CASSLGLAVPYF	TGTGCCAGCAGCTTAGGACTAGCAGTTCCGTACTTC
TRBV7-2	.	few	TRBJ1-3	CASSSEGVGTIYF	TGTGCCAGCAGCTCGGAAGGGGTTGGCACCATATATTTT
TRBV18	.	.	TRBJ2-1	CASSPPGRGEQFF	TGTGCCAGCTCACCACCAGGGCGGGGTGAGCAGTTCTTC
TRBV5-1	TRBD1	.	TRBJ1-6	CASTPGQGWSPLHF	TGCGCCAGCACCCCGGGACAGGGTTGGTCACCCCTCCACTTT
TRBV28	.	few	TRBJ1-5	CASSRAPGSNQPQHF	TGTGCCAGCAGCCGGGCCCCGGGAAGCAATCAGCCCCAGCATTTT
TRBV28	.	.	TRBJ2-1	CASSLVKGPRSYNEQFF	TGTGCCAGCAGCCTGGTGAAGGGACCGCGCTCCTACAATGAGCAGTTCTTC
TRBV6-7	.	few	TRBJ2-1	CPHIYEQFF	TGCCCTCACATCTATGAGCAGTTCTTC
TRBV18	.	few	TRBJ1-1	CASSPRAVNTEAFF	TGTGCCAGCTCACCACGGGCGGTGAACACTGAAGCTTTCTTT
TRBV15	TRBD1	few	TRBJ2-3	CATSRAQTGDTQYF	TGTGCCACCAGCAGAGCCCAGACAGGGGATACGCAGTATTTT
TRBV27	.	.	TRBJ2-1	CASSPAPSASYNEQFF	TGTGCCAGCAGTCCAGCCCCTAGCGCCTCCTACAATGAGCAGTTCTTC
TRBV7-2	TRBD2	few	TRBJ2-7	CASSSGLAREQYF	TGTGCCAGCAGCTCAGGACTAGCGCGCGAGCAGTACTTC
TRBV12-3/TRBV12-4	TRBD2	few	TRBJ2-3	CASSLSGLAGWKYF	TGTGCCAGCAGCCTATCAGGACTAGCGGGATGGAAGTATTTT
TRBV6-5	TRBD1	.	TRBJ2-6	CASRLTSGGLLSGANVLTF	TGTGCCAGCAGGTTAACATCAGGGGGCCTTCTCTCTGGGGCCAACGTCCTGACTTTC
TRBV12-3/TRBV12-4	.	few	TRBJ2-7	CASSLLGRSLEQYF	TGTGCCAGCAGTTTACTCGGACGTTCTCTTGAGCAGTACTTC